This record concerns one T cell receptor (beta chain) sequence. Germline V gene lookup returns CDR1 SGHKS and CDR2 YYEKEE (reference sequence). Deletions cut 4 bases from V and 3 bases from J, with 14 bases between. The CDR3 has 15 residues. This sample is drawn from a study of blood T cell repertoires in COVID-19. Study as a whole: PBMCs, B-cell-depleted T cells, or T cells provided the cDNA or gDNA that made up the material.

This table comes from immunoSEQ multiplex PCR, and its TCRdb copy is limited to in-frame clones, with some not included. The table lists about 13,000 clones, approximately 78% of them singletons, with approximately 34% in the top ten. This sequence joins TRBV5-5 and TRBJ1-5; D possibly corresponds to TRBD1 (5 bases). The clonotype originates from a human donor in a cohort sampled during active COVID-19. The sample taken for sequencing was peripheral blood. The CDR3 protein is CASSPTGRANQPQHF. As DNA, the CDR3 is TGTGCCAGCAGCCCTACAGGTAGAGCCAATCAGCCCCAGCATTTT.